This T cell receptor (beta chain) was recorded in a study of blood T cell repertoires in COVID-19. About the study: The origin of the acute and convalescent COVID-19 samples was the United States, Italy and Spain. PBMCs, B-cell-depleted T cells, or T cells were the source of the cDNA or gDNA that made up the material.

The CDR3 has 16 residues. Germline CDR1 and CDR2: KGHDR and SFDVKD. V shed 4 bases and J 1 base; nucleotides not matched to a gene: 6. In the authors' workflow: Estimated nucleated cell counts came from reference gene primer amplification. Libraries were prepared by immunoSEQ multiplex PCR; TCRdb keeps only in-frame clonotypes and omits some of them. V and J calls and clone size are given by that table; D and trimming were obtained from the DNA. Of approximately 45,000 clones detected, roughly 73% appear once; the ten largest clones hold around 64%. The sequence was collected from an elderly man with acute or convalescent COVID-19. This sequence joins TRBV24-1 and TRBJ2-3; TRBD2 aligns across 8 bases. Sequenced sample: peripheral blood. CDR3 sequence: CATSDPGTSGTDTQYF. The CDR3 DNA follows: TGTGCCACCAGTGACCCCGGGACTAGTGGCACAGATACGCAGTATTTT.